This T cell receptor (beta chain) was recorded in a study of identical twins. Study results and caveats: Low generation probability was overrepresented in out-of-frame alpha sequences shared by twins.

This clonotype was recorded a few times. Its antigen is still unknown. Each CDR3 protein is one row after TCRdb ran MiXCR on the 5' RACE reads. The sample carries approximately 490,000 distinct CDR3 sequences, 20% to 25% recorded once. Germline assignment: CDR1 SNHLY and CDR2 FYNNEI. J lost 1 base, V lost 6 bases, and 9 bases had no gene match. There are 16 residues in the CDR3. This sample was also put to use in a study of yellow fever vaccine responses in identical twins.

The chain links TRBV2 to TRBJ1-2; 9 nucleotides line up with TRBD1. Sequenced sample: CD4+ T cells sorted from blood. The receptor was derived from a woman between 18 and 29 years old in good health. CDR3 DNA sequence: TGTGCCAGCAGCGGACAGGGGTGGGCTAGTAACTATGGCTACACCTTC. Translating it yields CASSGQGWASNYGYTF.